These T cell receptor beta chains were read from a single sample in a study of CD8 T cells in Susac syndrome. Using its own MiXCR run on the immunoSEQ multiplex PCR reads, TCRdb lists one record per CDR3 protein. The table lists roughly 80,000 distinct CDR3 sequences, approximately 94% of them singletons. Sequenced sample: CD8+ T cells from PBMCs. The receptors come from a human donor in good health. CDR3s include the opening cysteine and the closing phenylalanine or tryptophan.

TRBV12-3/TRBV12-4	15	TRBJ2-3	CASRTYDLLGDTQYF
TRBV29-1	13	TRBJ2-7	CSVNLDSHHEQYF
TRBV4-1	14	TRBJ2-5	CASSQLASAETQYF
TRBV9	14	TRBJ1-5	CASSVVPDNQPQHF
TRBV7-9	14	TRBJ2-3	CASSLELGTDTQYF
TRBV4-1	20	TRBJ2-1	CASSQPGTSGRALSYNEQFF
TRBV28	15	TRBJ1-5	CASSTRGSGNQPQHF
TRBV7-8	14	TRBJ2-1	CASSWGSKVGEQFF
TRBV29-1	15	TRBJ2-5	CSVNGGTSAQETQYF
TRBV4-1	16	TRBJ1-5	CASSRATGGNNQPQHF
TRBV9	17	TRBJ2-2	CASSVVALGVYPGELFF
TRBV7-2	14	TRBJ2-3	CASSWLRGTDTQYF
TRBV3-1	12	TRBJ1-1	CASRPTVTEAFF
TRBV6-2/TRBV6-3	13	TRBJ2-1	CASSLGLYNEQFF
TRBV6-2/TRBV6-3	12	TRBJ2-2	CASRSYTGELFF
TRBV12-3/TRBV12-4	16	TRBJ2-5	CASSSPGGRHQETQYF
TRBV6-5	20	TRBJ2-6	CASSYPTGDRVSSGANVLTF
TRBV4-1	15	TRBJ2-7	CASSLQGQGAGEQYF